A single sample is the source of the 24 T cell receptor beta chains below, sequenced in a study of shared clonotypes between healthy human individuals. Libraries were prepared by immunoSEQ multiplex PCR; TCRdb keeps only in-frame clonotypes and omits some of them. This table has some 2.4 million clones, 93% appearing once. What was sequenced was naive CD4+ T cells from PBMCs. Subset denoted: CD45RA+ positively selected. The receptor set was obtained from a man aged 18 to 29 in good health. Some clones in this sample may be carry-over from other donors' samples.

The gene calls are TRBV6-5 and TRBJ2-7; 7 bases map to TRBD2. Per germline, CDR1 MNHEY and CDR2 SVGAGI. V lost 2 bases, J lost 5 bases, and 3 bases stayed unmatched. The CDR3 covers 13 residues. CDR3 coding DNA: TGTGCCAGCAGTTACGTGGGACTACACGAGCAGTACTTC. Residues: CASSYVGLHEQYF.

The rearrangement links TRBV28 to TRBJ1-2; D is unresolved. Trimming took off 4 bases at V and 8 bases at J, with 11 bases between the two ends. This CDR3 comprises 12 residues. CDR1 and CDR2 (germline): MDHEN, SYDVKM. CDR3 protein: CASSSSGRGYTF. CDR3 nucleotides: TGTGCCAGCAGTTCATCAGGAAGGGGCTACACCTTC.

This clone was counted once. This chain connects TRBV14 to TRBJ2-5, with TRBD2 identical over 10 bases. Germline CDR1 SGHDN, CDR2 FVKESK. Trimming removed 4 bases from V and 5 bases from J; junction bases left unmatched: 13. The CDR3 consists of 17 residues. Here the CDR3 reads CASSPLAGEAMGETQYF. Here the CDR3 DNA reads TGTGCCAGCAGCCCCCTAGCGGGAGAGGCGATGGGCGAGACCCAGTACTTC.

This CDR3 is CASRWTGGVSYEQYF. The CDR3 coding sequence is TGTGCCAGTAGATGGACAGGGGGAGTTTCCTACGAGCAGTACTTC. This sequence joins TRBV19 and TRBJ2-7; 10 bases match TRBD1. The germline V gene encodes CDR1 LNHDA and CDR2 SQIVND (reference sequence). The V segment lost 6 bases and the J segment 1 base; nucleotides outside the gene matches: 6. The CDR3 consists of 15 residues. Full variable domain (outside the CDR3, taken from reference TRBV19 and TRBJ2-7): DGGITQSPKYLFRKEGQNVTLSCEQNLNHDAMYWYRQDPGQGLRLIYYSQIVNDFQKGDIAEGYSVSREKKESFPLTVTSAQKNPTAFYLCASRWTGGVSYEQYFGPGTRLTVT.

The DNA for the CDR3 is TGCGCCAGCAGCTTGGAGGCGCGGGGTTCACCCCTCCACTTT. Its protein product is CASSLEARGSPLHF. The J gene is TRBJ1-6, the V gene TRBV5-1; the D is unclear. Germline lookup yields CDR1 SGHRS and CDR2 YFSETQ. V was trimmed by 0 bases and J by 9 bases, leaving 10 bases between them. This CDR3 comprises 14 residues. Supplemented by reference TRBV5-1 and TRBJ1-6, the full variable domain reads KAGVTQTPRYLIKTRGQQVTLSCSPISGHRSVSWYQQTPGQGLQFLFEYFSETQRNKGNFPGRFSGRQFSNSRSEMNVSTLELGDSALYLCASSLEARGSPLHFGNGTRLTVT.

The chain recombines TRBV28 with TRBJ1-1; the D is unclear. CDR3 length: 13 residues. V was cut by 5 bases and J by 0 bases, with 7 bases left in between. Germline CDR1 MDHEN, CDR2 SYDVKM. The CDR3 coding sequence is TGTGCCAGCAGTCCCAATATGAACACTGAAGCTTTCTTT. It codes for CASSPNMNTEAFF.

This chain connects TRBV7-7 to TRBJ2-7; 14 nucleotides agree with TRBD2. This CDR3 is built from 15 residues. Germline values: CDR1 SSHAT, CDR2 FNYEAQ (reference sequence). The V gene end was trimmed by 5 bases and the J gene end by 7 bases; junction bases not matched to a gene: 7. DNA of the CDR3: TGTGCCAGCAGCCCGGGGACTAGCGGGAGTTTAGAGCAGTACTTC. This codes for CASSPGTSGSLEQYF.

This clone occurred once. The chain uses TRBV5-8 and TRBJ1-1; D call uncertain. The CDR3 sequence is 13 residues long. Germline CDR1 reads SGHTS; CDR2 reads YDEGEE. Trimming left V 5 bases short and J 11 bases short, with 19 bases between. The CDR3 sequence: CASSQGHGLGAFF. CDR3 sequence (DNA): TGTGCCAGCAGTCAAGGCCATGGGCTTGGGGCTTTCTTT.

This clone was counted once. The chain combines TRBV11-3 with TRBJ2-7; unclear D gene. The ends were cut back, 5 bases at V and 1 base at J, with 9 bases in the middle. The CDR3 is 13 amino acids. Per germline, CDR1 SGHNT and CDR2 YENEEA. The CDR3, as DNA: TGTGCCAGCAGCCTTGGGATGTCCTACGAGCAGTACTTC. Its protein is CASSLGMSYEQYF.

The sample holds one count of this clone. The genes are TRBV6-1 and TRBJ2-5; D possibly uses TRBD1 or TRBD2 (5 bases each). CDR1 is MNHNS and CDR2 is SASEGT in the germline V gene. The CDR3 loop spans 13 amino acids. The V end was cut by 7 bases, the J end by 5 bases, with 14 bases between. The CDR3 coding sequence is TGTGCCAGCAAAAGTTGGGGCGGGGAGACCCAGTACTTC. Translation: CASKSWGGETQYF.

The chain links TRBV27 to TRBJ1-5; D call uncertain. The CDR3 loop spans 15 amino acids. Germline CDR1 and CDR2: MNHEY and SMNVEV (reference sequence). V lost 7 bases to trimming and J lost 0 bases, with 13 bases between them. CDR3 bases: TGTGCCAGCAAGCAATTTGAGTATAGCAATCAGCCCCAGCATTTT. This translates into CASKQFEYSNQPQHF.

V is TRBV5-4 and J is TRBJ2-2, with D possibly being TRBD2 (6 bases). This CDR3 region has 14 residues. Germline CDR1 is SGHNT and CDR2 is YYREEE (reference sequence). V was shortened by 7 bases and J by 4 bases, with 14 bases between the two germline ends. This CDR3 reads CASGSGGTTGELFF. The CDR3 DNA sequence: TGTGCCAGCGGCAGTGGCGGGACCACCGGGGAGCTGTTTTTT.

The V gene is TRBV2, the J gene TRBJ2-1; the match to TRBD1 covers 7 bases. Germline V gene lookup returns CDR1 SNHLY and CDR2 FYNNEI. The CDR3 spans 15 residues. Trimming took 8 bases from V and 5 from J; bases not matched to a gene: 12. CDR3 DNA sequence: TGTGCCAGCGCCTCAGAACAGGGGCTAGACAATGAGCAGTTCTTC. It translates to CASASEQGLDNEQFF. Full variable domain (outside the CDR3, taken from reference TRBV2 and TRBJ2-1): EPEVTQTPSHQVTQMGQEVILRCVPISNHLYFYWYRQILGQKVEFLVSFYNNEISEKSEIFDDQFSVERPDGSNFTLKIRSTKLEDSAMYFCASASEQGLDNEQFFGPGTRLTVL.

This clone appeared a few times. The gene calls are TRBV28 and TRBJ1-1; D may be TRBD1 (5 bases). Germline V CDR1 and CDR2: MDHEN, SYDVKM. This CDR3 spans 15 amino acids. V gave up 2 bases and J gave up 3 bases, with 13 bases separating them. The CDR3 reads CASSLTWSGDTEAFF. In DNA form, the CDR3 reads TGTGCCAGCAGTTTAACGTGGTCGGGGGACACTGAAGCTTTCTTT.

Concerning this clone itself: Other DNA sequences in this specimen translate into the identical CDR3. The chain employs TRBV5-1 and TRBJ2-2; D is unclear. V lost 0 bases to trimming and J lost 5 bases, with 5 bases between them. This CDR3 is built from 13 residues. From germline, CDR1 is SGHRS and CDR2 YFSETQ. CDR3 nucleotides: TGCGCCAGCAGCTTGGCAGAAACCGGGGAGCTGTTTTTT. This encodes CASSLAETGELFF.

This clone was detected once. CDR3 coding DNA: TGTGCAACGACAGCGATGGGACAGGGTTCCTTTGAGACCCAGTACTTC. It codes for CATTAMGQGSFETQYF. V usage is TRBV30 and J usage is TRBJ2-5, with 9 bases that match TRBD1. The CDR3 sequence is 16 residues long. Germline loops: CDR1 GTSNPN, CDR2 SVGIG (reference sequence). The variable domain in full, completed from reference TRBV30 and TRBJ2-5, reads SQTIHQWPATLVQPVGSPLSLECTVEGTSNPNLYWYRQAAGRGLQLLFYSVGIGQISSEVPQNLSASRPQDRQFILSSKKLLLSDSGFYLCATTAMGQGSFETQYFGPGTRLLVL.

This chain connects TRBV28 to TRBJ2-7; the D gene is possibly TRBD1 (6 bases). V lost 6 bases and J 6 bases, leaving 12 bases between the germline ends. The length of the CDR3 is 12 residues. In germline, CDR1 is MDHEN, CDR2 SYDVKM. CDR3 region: CASRARGREQYF. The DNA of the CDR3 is TGTGCCAGCAGGGCCAGGGGACGCGAGCAGTACTTC.

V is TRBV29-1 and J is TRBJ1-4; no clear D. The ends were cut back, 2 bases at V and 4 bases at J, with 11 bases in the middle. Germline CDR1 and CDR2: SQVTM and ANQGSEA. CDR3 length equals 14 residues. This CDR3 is CSVERDGRNEKLFF. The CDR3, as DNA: TGCAGCGTTGAACGCGACGGACGTAATGAAAAACTGTTTTTT.

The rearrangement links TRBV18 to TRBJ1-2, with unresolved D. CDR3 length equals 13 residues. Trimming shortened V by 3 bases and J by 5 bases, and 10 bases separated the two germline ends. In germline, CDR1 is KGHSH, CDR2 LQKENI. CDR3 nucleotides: TGTGCCAGCTCACCCGACGTGGGGTATGGCTACACCTTC. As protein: CASSPDVGYGYTF.

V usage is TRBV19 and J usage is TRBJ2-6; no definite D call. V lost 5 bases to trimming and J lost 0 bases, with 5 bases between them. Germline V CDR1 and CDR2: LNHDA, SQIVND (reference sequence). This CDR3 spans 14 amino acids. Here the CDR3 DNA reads TGTGCCAGTAGTCGGTACTCTGGGGCCAACGTCCTGACTTTC. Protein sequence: CASSRYSGANVLTF.

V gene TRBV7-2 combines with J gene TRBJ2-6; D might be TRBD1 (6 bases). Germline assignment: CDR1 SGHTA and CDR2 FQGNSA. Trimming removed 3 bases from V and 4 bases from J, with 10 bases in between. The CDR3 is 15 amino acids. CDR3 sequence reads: CASSFGTPGANVLTF. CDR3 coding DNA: TGTGCCAGCAGCTTTGGGACACCCGGGGCCAACGTCCTGACTTTC.

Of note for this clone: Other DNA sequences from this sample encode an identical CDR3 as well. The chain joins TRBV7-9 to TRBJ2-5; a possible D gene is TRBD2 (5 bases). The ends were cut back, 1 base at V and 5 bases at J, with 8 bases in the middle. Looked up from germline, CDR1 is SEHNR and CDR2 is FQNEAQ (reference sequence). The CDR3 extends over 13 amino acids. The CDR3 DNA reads TGTGCCAGCAGCTTAGGAGGCGGGGAGACCCAGTACTTC. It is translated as CASSLGGGETQYF.

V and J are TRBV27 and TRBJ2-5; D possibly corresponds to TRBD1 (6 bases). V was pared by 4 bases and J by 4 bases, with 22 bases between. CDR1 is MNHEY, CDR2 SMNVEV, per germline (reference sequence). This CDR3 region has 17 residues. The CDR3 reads CASSSGHGKTQSETQYF. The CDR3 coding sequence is TGTGCCAGCAGTTCGGGACATGGAAAGACCCAATCAGAGACCCAGTACTTC.

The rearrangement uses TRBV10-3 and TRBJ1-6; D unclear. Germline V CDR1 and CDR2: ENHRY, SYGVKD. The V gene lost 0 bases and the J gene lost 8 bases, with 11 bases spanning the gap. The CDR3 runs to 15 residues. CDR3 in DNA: TGTGCCATCAGTGAGTCGATTGGGTCAGATTCACCCCTCCACTTT. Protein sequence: CAISESIGSDSPLHF.